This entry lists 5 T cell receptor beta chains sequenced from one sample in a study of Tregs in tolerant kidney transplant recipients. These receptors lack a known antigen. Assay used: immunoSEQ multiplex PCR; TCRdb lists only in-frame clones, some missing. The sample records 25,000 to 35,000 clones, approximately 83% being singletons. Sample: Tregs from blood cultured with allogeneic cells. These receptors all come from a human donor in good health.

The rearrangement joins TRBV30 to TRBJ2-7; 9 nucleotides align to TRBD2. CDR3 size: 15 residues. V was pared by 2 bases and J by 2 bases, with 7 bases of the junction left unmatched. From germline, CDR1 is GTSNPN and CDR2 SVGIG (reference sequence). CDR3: CAWSRTSVYTYEQYF. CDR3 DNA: TGTGCCTGGAGTAGGACTAGCGTTTACACCTACGAGCAGTACTTC.

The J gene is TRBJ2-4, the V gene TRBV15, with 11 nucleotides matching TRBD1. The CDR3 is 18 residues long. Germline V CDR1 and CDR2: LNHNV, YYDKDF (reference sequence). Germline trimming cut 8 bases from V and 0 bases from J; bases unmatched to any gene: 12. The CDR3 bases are TGTGCCACCGCCGCGGACAGGGGGCAACCCATAGCCAAAAACATTCAGTACTTC. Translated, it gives CATAADRGQPIAKNIQYF.

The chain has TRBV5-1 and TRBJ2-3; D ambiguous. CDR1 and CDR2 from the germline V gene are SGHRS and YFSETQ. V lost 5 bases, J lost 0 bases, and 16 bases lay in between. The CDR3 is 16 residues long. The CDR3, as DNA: TGCGCCAGCAGGTGGGATCAACTGACTAGCACAGATACGCAGTATTTT. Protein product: CASRWDQLTSTDTQYF.

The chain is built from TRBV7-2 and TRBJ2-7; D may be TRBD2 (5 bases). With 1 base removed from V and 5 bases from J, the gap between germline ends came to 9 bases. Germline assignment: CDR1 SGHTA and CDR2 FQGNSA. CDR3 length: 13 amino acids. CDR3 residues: CASSLGTGDEQYF. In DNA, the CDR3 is TGTGCCAGCAGCTTAGGGACCGGGGACGAGCAGTACTTC.

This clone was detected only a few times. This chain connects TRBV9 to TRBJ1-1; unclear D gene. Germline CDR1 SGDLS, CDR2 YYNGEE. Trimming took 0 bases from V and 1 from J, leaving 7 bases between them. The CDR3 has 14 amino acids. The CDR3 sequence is CASSVGSQNTEAFF. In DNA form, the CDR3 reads TGTGCCAGCAGCGTAGGCTCACAGAACACTGAAGCTTTCTTT.